A single sample gave rise to the 6 T cell receptor beta chains below, sequenced in a study of cytomegalovirus exposure and HLA in healthy donors. Amplification used 60 Vbeta primers and 13 Jbeta primers. Clones were read by immunoSEQ multiplex PCR, and TCRdb kept only the in-frame ones, dropping some. This table has fewer than 120,000 clones, 86% appearing once. The sample consisted of PBMCs. These receptors originate from a man aged 40-49 years in good health and CMV-seronegative.

The DNA of the CDR3 is TGTGCCAGCAGTTTCGGACATGGAAACACTGAAGCTTTCTTT. This encodes CASSFGHGNTEAFF. The genes are TRBV5-6 and TRBJ1-1; perhaps TRBD1 as D (5 bases). The CDR3 consists of 14 residues. V shed 5 bases and J shed 2 bases, with 13 bases lying between them. CDR1 SGHDT and CDR2 YYEEEE come from the germline V gene. Variable domain in full (rest from reference TRBV5-6 and TRBJ1-1): DAGVTQSPTHLIKTRGQQVTLRCSPKSGHDTVSWYQQALGQGPQFIFQYYEEEERQRGNFPDRFSGHQFPNYSSELNVNALLLGDSALYLCASSFGHGNTEAFFGQGTRLTVV.

The V gene is TRBV5-1, the J gene TRBJ1-1, with 10 bases aligning to TRBD1. With V trimmed by 0 bases and J by 1 base, 3 bases remained unmatched. Looked up from germline, CDR1 is SGHRS and CDR2 is YFSETQ. The CDR3 has 16 amino acids. Here the CDR3 DNA reads TGCGCCAGCAGCTTGGGACAGGGGGCGGCGAACACTGAAGCTTTCTTT. Translating it yields CASSLGQGAANTEAFF.

This chain links TRBV4-2 with TRBJ2-7, with 12 bases that match TRBD2. The CDR3 covers 18 residues. Looked up from germline, CDR1 is LGHNA and CDR2 is YNFKEQ. The junction had 8 bases not matched to a gene; V was cut back by 0 bases and J by 2 bases. The CDR3 loop is CASSQDHFGLAGPYEQYF. CDR3 coding DNA: TGTGCCAGCAGCCAAGATCATTTCGGACTAGCGGGGCCCTACGAGCAGTACTTC.

The rearrangement uses TRBV7-9 and TRBJ1-6; TRBD1 might be the D (6 bases). The CDR3 runs to 16 residues. V lost 1 base, J lost 9 bases, and 16 bases lay in between. Looked up from germline, CDR1 is SEHNR and CDR2 is FQNEAQ (reference sequence). Here the CDR3 reads CASSLEVGGGGSPLHF. The CDR3 DNA reads as TGTGCCAGCAGCTTAGAAGTGGGAGGGGGAGGTTCACCCCTCCACTTT.

This clone has only one observation. The rearrangement uses TRBV28 and TRBJ2-2, with 10 bases identical to TRBD1. The CDR3 sequence is 18 residues long. CDR1 and CDR2 from the germline V gene are MDHEN and SYDVKM. The V segment lost 4 bases and the J segment 6 bases; nucleotides outside the gene matches: 14. The CDR3 loop reads CASSYSRVGQGMPGELFF. In nucleotides, the CDR3 is TGTGCCAGCAGTTACTCTCGAGTGGGACAGGGGATGCCCGGGGAGCTGTTTTTT.

The CDR3 DNA reads as TGCGCCAGCAGCCTCATAGCGGGGGGAGATACGCAGTATTTT. Amino acids: CASSLIAGGDTQYF. The chain is built from TRBV5-1 and TRBJ2-3; 10 bases are shared with TRBD2. Unmatched junction bases numbered 4, after V lost 4 bases and J lost 5 bases. This CDR3 is 14 amino acids long. Germline V CDR1 and CDR2: SGHRS, YFSETQ.